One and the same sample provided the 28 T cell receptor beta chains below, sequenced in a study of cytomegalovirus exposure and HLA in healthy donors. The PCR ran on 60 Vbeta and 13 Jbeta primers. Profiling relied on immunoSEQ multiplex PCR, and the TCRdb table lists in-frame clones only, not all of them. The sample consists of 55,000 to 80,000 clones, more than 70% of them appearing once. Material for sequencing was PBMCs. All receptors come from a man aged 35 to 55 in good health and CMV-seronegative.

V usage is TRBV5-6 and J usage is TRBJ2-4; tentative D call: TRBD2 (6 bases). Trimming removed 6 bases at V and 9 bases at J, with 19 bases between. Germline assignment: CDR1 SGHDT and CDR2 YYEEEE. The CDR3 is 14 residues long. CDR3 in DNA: TGTGCCAGCACACCCGGGGGAGTGGGTTGCATTCAGTACTTC. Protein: CASTPGGVGCIQYF.

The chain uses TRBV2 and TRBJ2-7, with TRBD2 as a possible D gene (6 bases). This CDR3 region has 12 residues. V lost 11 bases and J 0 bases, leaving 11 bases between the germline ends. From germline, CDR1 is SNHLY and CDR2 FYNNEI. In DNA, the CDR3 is TGTGCCGGCGGGGCGAACTCCTACGAGCAGTACTTC. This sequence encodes CAGGANSYEQYF.

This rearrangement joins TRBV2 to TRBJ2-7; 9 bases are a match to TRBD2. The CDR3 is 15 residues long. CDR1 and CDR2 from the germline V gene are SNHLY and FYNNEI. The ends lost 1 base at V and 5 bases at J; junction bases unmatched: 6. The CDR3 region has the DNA TGTGCCAGCAGTGAAGTTGGGACTAGCCCCGACGAGCAGTACTTC. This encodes CASSEVGTSPDEQYF.

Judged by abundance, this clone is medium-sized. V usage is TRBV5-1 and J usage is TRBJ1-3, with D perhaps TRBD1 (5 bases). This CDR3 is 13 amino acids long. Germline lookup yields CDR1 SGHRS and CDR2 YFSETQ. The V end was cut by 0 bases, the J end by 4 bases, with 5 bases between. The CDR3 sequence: CASSLGQGNTIYF. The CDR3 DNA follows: TGCGCCAGCAGCTTGGGACAGGGAAACACCATATATTTT.

The CDR3 reads CASIRQVLYEQYF. CDR3 nucleotide sequence: TGTGCCAGCATACGGCAGGTACTCTACGAGCAGTACTTC. This chain joins TRBV2 and TRBJ2-5; D gene ambiguous. The end of the DNA aligns better with TRBJ2-7, so the J call may be wrong. Per the germline V gene, CDR1 is SNHLY and CDR2 is FYNNEI. CDR3 size: 13 residues.

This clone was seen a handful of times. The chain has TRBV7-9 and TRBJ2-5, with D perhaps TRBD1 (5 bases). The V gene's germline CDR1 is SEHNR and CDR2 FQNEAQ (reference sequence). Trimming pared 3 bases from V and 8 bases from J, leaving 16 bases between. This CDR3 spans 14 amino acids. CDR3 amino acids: CASSFEGVGQTQYF. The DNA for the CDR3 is TGTGCCAGCAGCTTCGAAGGGGTGGGGCAAACCCAGTACTTC.

The chain's CDR3 is CASKDGRTEAFF. For the CDR3, the DNA is TGCGCCAGCAAGGATGGGAGGACTGAAGCTTTCTTT. The rearrangement uses TRBV10-2 and TRBJ1-1; D gene uncertain. Trimming pared 7 bases from V and 5 bases from J, leaving 11 bases between. The CDR3 loop spans 12 amino acids. The germline gives CDR1 WSHSY, CDR2 SAAADI.

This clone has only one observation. The CDR3, as DNA: TGTGCCAGCGTTAGACAGGGGGCGAGCTACGAGCAGTACTTC. This translates into CASVRQGASYEQYF. This chain joins TRBV28 and TRBJ2-7, with 10 bases that match TRBD1. Per the germline V gene, CDR1 is MDHEN and CDR2 is SYDVKM. CDR3 size: 14 residues. The V segment lost 8 bases and the J segment 3 bases; nucleotides outside the gene matches: 7.

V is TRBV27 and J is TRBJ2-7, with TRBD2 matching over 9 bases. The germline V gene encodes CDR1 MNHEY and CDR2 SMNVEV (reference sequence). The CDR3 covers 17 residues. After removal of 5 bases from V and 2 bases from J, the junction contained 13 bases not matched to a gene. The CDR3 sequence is CASSLPPAGGIPYEQYF. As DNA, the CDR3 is TGTGCCAGCAGTCTTCCCCCAGCGGGAGGCATTCCCTACGAGCAGTACTTC.

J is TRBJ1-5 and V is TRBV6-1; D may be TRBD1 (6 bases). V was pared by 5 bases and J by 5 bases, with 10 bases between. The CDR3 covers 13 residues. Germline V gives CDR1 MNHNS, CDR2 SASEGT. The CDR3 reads CASSPEGDQPQHF. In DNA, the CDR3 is TGTGCCAGCAGTCCCGAGGGGGATCAGCCCCAGCATTTT.

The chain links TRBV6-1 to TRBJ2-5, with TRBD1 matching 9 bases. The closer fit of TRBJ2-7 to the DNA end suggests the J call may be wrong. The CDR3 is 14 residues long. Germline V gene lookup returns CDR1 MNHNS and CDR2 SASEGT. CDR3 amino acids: CASSEWDRAYEQYF. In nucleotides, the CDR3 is TGTGCCAGCAGTGAGTGGGACAGGGCCTACGAGCAGTACTTC.

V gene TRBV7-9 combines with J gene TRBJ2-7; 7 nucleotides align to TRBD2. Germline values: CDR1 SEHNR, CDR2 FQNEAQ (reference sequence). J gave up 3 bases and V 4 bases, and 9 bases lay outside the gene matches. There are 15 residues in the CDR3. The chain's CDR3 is CASSSGSGKDYEQYF. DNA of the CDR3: TGTGCCAGCAGCTCAGGGAGCGGGAAAGACTACGAGCAGTACTTC.

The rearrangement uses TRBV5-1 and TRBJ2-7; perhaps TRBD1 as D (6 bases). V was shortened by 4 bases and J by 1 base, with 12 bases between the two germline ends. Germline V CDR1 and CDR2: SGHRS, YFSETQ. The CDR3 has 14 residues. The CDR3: CASSPGGLSYEQYF. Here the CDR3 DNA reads TGCGCCAGCAGCCCTGGGGGCTTATCCTACGAGCAGTACTTC.

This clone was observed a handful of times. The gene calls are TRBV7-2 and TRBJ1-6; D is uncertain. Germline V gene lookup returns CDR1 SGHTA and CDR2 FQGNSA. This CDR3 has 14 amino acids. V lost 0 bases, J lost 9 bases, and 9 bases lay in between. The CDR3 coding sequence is TGTGCCAGCAGCTTAGCAGGGAGAACTTCACCCCTCCACTTT. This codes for CASSLAGRTSPLHF.

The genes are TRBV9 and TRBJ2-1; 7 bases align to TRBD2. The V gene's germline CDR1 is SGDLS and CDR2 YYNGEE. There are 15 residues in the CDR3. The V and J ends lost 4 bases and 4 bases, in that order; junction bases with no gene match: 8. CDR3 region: CASSPGTNGYNEQFF. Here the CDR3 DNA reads TGTGCCAGCAGCCCAGGGACTAACGGATACAATGAGCAGTTCTTC.

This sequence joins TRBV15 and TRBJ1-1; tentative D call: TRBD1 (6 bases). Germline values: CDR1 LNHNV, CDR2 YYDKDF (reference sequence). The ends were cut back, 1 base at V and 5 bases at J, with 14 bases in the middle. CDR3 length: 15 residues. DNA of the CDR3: TGTGCCACCAGCAGAGTGGTGGGGGCGAGGACTGAAGCTTTCTTT. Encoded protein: CATSRVVGARTEAFF.

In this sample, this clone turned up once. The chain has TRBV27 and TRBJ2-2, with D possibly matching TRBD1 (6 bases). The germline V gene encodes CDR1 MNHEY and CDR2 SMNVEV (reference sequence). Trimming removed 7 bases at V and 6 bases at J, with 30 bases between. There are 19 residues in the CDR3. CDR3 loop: CASTHRDPTGARSAGELFF. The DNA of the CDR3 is TGTGCCAGCACCCACAGGGACCCAACGGGCGCACGTAGCGCCGGGGAGCTGTTTTTT.

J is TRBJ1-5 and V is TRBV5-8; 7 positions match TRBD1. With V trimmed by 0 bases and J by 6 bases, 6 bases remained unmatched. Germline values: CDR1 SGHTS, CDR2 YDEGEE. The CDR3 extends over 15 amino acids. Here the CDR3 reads CASSLGDSSRQPQHF. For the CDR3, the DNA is TGTGCCAGCAGCTTGGGGGACAGTAGTCGTCAGCCCCAGCATTTT. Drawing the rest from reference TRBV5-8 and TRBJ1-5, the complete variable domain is EAGVTQSPTHLIKTRGQQATLRCSPISGHTSVYWYQQALGLGLQFLLWYDEGEERNRGNFPPRFSGRQFPNYSSELNVNALELEDSALYLCASSLGDSSRQPQHFGDGTRLSIL.

The CDR3 DNA follows: TGTGCCAGCAGCCCGGACAGAAATCAGCCCCAGCATTTT. It yields the protein CASSPDRNQPQHF. This chain joins TRBV5-8 and TRBJ1-5; tentatively, D is TRBD1 (6 bases). Germline V CDR1 and CDR2: SGHTS, YDEGEE. The V end was cut by 4 bases, the J end by 4 bases, with 9 bases between. The CDR3 is made up of 13 amino acids.

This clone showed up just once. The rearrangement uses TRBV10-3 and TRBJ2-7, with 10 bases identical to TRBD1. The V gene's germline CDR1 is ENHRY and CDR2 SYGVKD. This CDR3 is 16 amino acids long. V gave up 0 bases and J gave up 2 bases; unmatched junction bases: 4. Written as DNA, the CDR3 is TGTGCCATCAGTGAGTCGATCGGGACAGGGGCCTACGAGCAGTACTTC. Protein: CAISESIGTGAYEQYF.

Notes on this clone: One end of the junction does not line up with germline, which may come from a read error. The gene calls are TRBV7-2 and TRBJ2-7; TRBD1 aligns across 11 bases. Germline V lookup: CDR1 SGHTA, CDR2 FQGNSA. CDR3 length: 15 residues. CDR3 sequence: CASTLNTGQGEEQYF. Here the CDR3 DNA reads TGTGCCAGCACCTTAAACACGGGACAGGGGGAAGAGCAGTACTTC.

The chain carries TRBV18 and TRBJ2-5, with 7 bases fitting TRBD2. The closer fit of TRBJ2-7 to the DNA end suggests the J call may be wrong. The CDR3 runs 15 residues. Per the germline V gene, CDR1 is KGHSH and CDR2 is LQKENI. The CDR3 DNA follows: TGTGCCAGCTCTCCAAGTGGGAGGGGCAGCTACGAGCAGTACTTC. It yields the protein CASSPSGRGSYEQYF.

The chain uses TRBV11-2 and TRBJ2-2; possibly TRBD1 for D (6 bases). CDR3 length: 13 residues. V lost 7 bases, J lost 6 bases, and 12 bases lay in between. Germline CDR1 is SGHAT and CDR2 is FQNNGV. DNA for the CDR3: TGTGCCAGCACCCCCCAGGGGTCCGGGGAGCTGTTTTTT. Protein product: CASTPQGSGELFF.

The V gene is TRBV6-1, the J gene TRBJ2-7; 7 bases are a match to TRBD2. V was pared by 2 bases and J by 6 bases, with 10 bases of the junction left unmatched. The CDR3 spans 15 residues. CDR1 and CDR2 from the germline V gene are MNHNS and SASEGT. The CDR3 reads CASSELPAGVGEQYF. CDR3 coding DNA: TGTGCCAGCAGTGAATTGCCCGCGGGGGTGGGCGAGCAGTACTTC.

This chain's CDR3 is CASSPQGPFGEQYF. The DNA of the CDR3 is TGTGCCAGCTCACCACAGGGGCCCTTTGGCGAGCAGTACTTC. This chain links TRBV18 with TRBJ2-7; possible D gene TRBD1, 5 bases. This CDR3 comprises 14 residues. V shed 1 base and J shed 6 bases, with 13 bases lying between them. Germline V gene data show CDR1 as KGHSH and CDR2 as LQKENI.

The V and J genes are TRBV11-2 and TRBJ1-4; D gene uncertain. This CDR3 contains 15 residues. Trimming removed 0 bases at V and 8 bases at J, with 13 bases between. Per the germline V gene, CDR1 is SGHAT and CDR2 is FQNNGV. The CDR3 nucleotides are TGTGCCAGCAGCTTAGAAAGGAGGGCGGGGGAAAAACTGTTTTTT. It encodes CASSLERRAGEKLFF.

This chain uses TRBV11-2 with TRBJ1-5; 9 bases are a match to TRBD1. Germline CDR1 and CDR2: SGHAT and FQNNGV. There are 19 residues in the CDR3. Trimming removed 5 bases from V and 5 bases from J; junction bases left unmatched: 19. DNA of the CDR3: TGTGCCAGCAGCCGAACTTCCGGGACAGGGCGTTTTTCGGATCAGCCCCAGCATTTT. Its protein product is CASSRTSGTGRFSDQPQHF. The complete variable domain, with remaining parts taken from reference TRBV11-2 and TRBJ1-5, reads EAGVAQSPRYKIIEKRQSVAFWCNPISGHATLYWYQQILGQGPKLLIQFQNNGVVDDSQLPKDRFSAERLKGVDSTLKIQPAKLEDSAVYLCASSRTSGTGRFSDQPQHFGDGTRLSIL.

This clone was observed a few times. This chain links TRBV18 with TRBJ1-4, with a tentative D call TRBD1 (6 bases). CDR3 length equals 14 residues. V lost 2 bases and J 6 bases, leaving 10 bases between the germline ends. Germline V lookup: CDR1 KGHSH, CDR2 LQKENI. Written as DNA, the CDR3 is TGTGCCAGCTCACCAAGGGGGGGGGATGAAAAACTGTTTTTT. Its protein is CASSPRGGDEKLFF.